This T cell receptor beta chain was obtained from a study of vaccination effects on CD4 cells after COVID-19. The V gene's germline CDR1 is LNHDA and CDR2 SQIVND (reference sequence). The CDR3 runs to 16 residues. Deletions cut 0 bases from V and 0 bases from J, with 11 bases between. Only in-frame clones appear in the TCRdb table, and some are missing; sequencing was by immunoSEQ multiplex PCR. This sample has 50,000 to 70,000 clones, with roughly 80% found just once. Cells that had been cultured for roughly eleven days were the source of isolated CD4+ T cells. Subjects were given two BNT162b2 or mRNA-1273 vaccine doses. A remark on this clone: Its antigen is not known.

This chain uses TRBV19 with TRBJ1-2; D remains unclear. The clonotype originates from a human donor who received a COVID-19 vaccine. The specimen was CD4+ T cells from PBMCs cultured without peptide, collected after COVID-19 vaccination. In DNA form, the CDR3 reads TGTGCCAGTAGTATAGATTCCGCAGCAGCTAACTATGGCTACACCTTC. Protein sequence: CASSIDSAAANYGYTF.